These T cell receptor beta chains were read from a single sample in a study of Ad26.COV2.S vaccination and SARS-CoV-2 variants. Using immunoSEQ multiplex PCR, the repertoire was profiled, and TCRdb retains in-frame clones only, with some absent. The data contain about 330,000 clones, roughly 90% of them singletons. The sequenced sample was peripheral blood, obtained in a trial of Ad26.COV2.S vaccine versus placebo. The receptors here all came from a person aged 18-60 years who received the Ad26.COV2.S COVID-19 vaccine or a placebo. Both conserved end residues are part of each CDR3. A D gene is named only where the DNA matches it firmly. Clone size is stated in some rows and not others, as once, few, many or a class when expanded.

-	TRBV9	TRBJ1-1	-	TGTGCCAGCAGCGTATACGATGACACTGAAGCTTTCTTT	CASSVYDDTEAFF
-	TRBV5-1	TRBJ1-5	-	TGCGCCAGCAGCTTGGTTCCGGGGGGGAATCAGCCCCAGCATTTT	CASSLVPGGNQPQHF
-	TRBV19	TRBJ1-2	-	TGTGCCAGTAGTACGGGATTCAAGCGGGGCGACTATGGCTACACCTTC	CASSTGFKRGDYGYTF
-	TRBV30	TRBJ1-5	few	TGTGCCTGGAGTACGGGGAGCAATCAGCCCCAGCATTTT	CAWSTGSNQPQHF
TRBD1	TRBV27	TRBJ2-7	-	TGTGCCAGCAGTTTAAGGGGACAGGGGGCCCAAACCCCCAGAGCGCAGTACTTC	CASSLRGQGAQTPRAQYF
-	TRBV5-4	TRBJ1-4	-	TGTGCCAGCAGCTTGGACAGGGCGGCTAATGAAAAACTGTTTTTT	CASSLDRAANEKLFF
-	TRBV5-6	TRBJ1-1	-	TGTGCCAGCAGCCAAACGACAGTGAACACTGAAGCTTTCTTT	CASSQTTVNTEAFF
-	TRBV6-5	TRBJ2-1	-	TGTGCCAGCAGTCCCAACGGAGGGAGTCGGTTCTTC	CASSPNGGSRFF
TRBD1	TRBV19	TRBJ2-3	-	TGTGCCAGTAGTGCGCAGGGGGCGGTCACAGATACGCAGTATTTT	CASSAQGAVTDTQYF
TRBD1	TRBV29-1	TRBJ2-7	-	TGCAGCGCGCGGGACAGGGTAGGGGACGAGCAGTACTTC	CSARDRVGDEQYF
-	TRBV5-4	TRBJ1-3	-	TGTGCCAGCAGCTTGTGGCAGGCTGGAAACACCATATATTTT	CASSLWQAGNTIYF
-	TRBV18	TRBJ1-4	few	TGTGCCAGCTCACCGGGGCAGCGCGAAAAACTGTTTTTT	CASSPGQREKLFF
-	TRBV4-3	TRBJ2-3	-	TGCGCCAGCAGCCAAGGCGGTTCTAGCACAGATACGCAGTATTTT	CASSQGGSSTDTQYF
TRBD1	TRBV28	TRBJ1-2	-	TGTGCCAGCATATATAGCTTTGGGACAGCCTATGGCTACACCTTC	CASIYSFGTAYGYTF
-	TRBV7-8	TRBJ2-5	-	TGTGCCAGCAGCTTAGCGGTAGGGATACCCAAAGAGACCCAGTACTTC	CASSLAVGIPKETQYF
TRBD1	TRBV2	TRBJ2-6	-	TGTGCCAGCAGTGTACCGGGACAGGGGTTTCGGGCCAACGTCCTGACTTTC	CASSVPGQGFRANVLTF
TRBD2	TRBV4-3	TRBJ2-2	-	TGCGCCAGCAGCCAAGTTTTCGGTTTCGGGACTAGCGGGACGGACACCGGGGAGCTGTTTTTT	CASSQVFGFGTSGTDTGELFF
-	TRBV6-5	TRBJ1-2	-	TGTGCCAGCAGACCCCCTGGACTTAACTATGGCTACACCTTC	CASRPPGLNYGYTF
-	TRBV27	TRBJ2-2	few	TGTGCCAGCAGTTTGCTCAAAGCCGGGGAGCTGTTTTTT	CASSLLKAGELFF
-	TRBV19	TRBJ2-7	-	TGTGCCAGTAGTATGCTGGGGGGACCCTCCTACGAGCAGTACTTC	CASSMLGGPSYEQYF
TRBD1	TRBV2	TRBJ1-3	once	TGTGCAGGGGGCCTTATAAACACCATATATTTT	CAGGLINTIYF
-	TRBV27	TRBJ1-1	-	TGTGCCAGCAGCCTGAAGCTATACACTGAAGCTTTCTTT	CASSLKLYTEAFF
-	TRBV7-8	TRBJ2-6	-	TGTGCCAGCAGCTCTAATCCCGTCGTCTCTGGGGCCAACGTCCTGACTTTC	CASSSNPVVSGANVLTF
TRBD1	TRBV7-9	TRBJ1-1	-	TGTGCCAGCAGGCGGACAGGACAGGGTGGGCAAGCTTTCTTT	CASRRTGQGGQAFF
-	TRBV7-8	TRBJ2-7	-	TGTGCCAGCAGCTTAGGGAATACCCACGAGCAGTACTTC	CASSLGNTHEQYF
-	TRBV13	TRBJ2-1	once	TGTGCCAGCACCTCCCAGGTCGGAGGGCCCAATGAGCAGTTCTTC	CASTSQVGGPNEQFF
-	TRBV6-5	TRBJ1-4	-	TGTGCCAGCATTGGACCCGGTGAAAAACTGTTTTTT	CASIGPGEKLFF
-	TRBV5-5	TRBJ2-5	-	TGTGCCAGCAGCCAGGAACAGGCCCAAGAGACCCAGTACTTC	CASSQEQAQETQYF
-	TRBV19	TRBJ1-2	-	TGTGCCAGTAGTTTCCAGGGGCCCCGGGATGGCTACACCTTC	CASSFQGPRDGYTF
-	TRBV6-5	TRBJ2-2	-	TGTGCCAGCAGTTACGGGGCGGGAATCGGGGAGCTGTTTTTT	CASSYGAGIGELFF
TRBD1	TRBV4-2	TRBJ2-2	-	TGTGCCAGCAGCCAACCGGGACAGGGTGGGTCCGCCGGGGAGCTGTTTTTT	CASSQPGQGGSAGELFF
-	TRBV12-3/TRBV12-4	TRBJ1-1	-	TGTGCCAGCGGGGCAGCAAAGAACACTGAAGCTTTCTTT	CASGAAKNTEAFF
-	TRBV27	TRBJ1-4	few	TGTGCCAGCAGTGCTTGGGACATCACACCAGAAAAACTGTTTTTT	CASSAWDITPEKLFF
-	TRBV3-1/TRBV3-2	TRBJ2-7	once	TGTGCCAGCAGCCGGGTAGACTCTAACGAGCAGTACTTC	CASSRVDSNEQYF
-	TRBV7-8	TRBJ2-1	-	TGTGCCAGCAGCTCCCTGGACTACCGGATAGACAATGAGCAGTTCTTC	CASSSLDYRIDNEQFF
-	TRBV6-2/TRBV6-3	TRBJ1-4	-	TGTGCCAGCAGTTGGAGCATTTATGAAAAACTGTTTTTT	CASSWSIYEKLFF
TRBD1	TRBV6-5	TRBJ2-1	-	TGTGCCAGCAGACTTGACAGGGGGCGAGACAATGAGCAGTTCTTC	CASRLDRGRDNEQFF
TRBD2	TRBV4-3	TRBJ2-1	-	TGCGCCAGCAGCCAAGATTTCGGTCTAGCGGTTTACAATGAGCAGTTCTTC	CASSQDFGLAVYNEQFF
-	TRBV6-5	TRBJ1-3	once	TGTGCCAGCAGAACGGGGAACACCATATATTTT	CASRTGNTIYF
TRBD1	TRBV13	TRBJ1-2	-	TGTGCCAGCAGCTTAGGGACAGGGAGCTATGGCTACACCTTC	CASSLGTGSYGYTF
-	TRBV29-1	TRBJ2-7	-	TGCAGCGTCGAGGGGACCTCCTACGAGCAGTACTTC	CSVEGTSYEQYF
-	TRBV5-1	TRBJ1-2	-	TGCGCCAGCAGCTTGGCCCCAGGGGCCGTCTATGGCTACACCTTC	CASSLAPGAVYGYTF
-	TRBV9	TRBJ2-5	-	TGTGCCAGCAGCGGAGCCCCTCGGGAGACCCAGTACTTC	CASSGAPRETQYF
-	TRBV7-9	TRBJ1-1	-	TGTGCCAGCAATCTTGGGGTATACACTGAAGCTTTCTTT	CASNLGVYTEAFF
-	TRBV3-1/TRBV3-2	TRBJ1-2	-	TGTGCCAGCAGCCAAGAGCCGGGGCTGAACTATGGCTACACCTTC	CASSQEPGLNYGYTF
-	TRBV2	TRBJ2-3	once	TGTGCCAGCACCTTCCTCGACAGTTCAGATACGCAGTATTTT	CASTFLDSSDTQYF
TRBD2	TRBV18	TRBJ2-7	-	TGTGCCAGCTCACCCGAAGCGGGGAGCTCCTACGAGCAGTACTTC	CASSPEAGSSYEQYF
-	TRBV7-6	TRBJ2-5	-	TGTGCCAGCAGCTTAAATACAGGGATGGAGACCCAGTACTTC	CASSLNTGMETQYF
-	TRBV20-1	TRBJ2-5	-	TGCAGTGCTAACCCCGGGGAGACCCAGTACTTC	CSANPGETQYF
-	TRBV7-2	TRBJ2-1	-	TGTGCCAGCAGACCGACCCCGAGCTCCTACAATGAGCAGTTCTTC	CASRPTPSSYNEQFF
TRBD1	TRBV7-2	TRBJ2-7	-	TGTGCCAGCAGCTTCTTCGACAGGGCGATGGGGGAGCAGTACTTC	CASSFFDRAMGEQYF
TRBD2	TRBV7-9	TRBJ2-1	-	TGTGCCAGCAGCTTTACGCGGGAGGTCGTTTGGTACAATGAGCAGTTCTTC	CASSFTREVVWYNEQFF
-	TRBV5-4	TRBJ1-1	-	TGTGCCAGCAGCCCCCACGGGGGAACTGAAGCTTTCTTT	CASSPHGGTEAFF